Listed here are 5 T cell receptor beta chains from one sample, sequenced in a study of T cell changes during pregnancy in multiple sclerosis (dated by TCRdb to between 2018 and 2020). Libraries were made using the immunoSEQ multiplex PCR assay. TCRdb limited this immuneACCESS table to in-frame rearrangements with V and J called. A share of clones is missing; checked studies link under half to unresolved V genes, and the rest is unexplained. This sample gives 25,000 to 40,000 clones in total; about 88% of them show up just once. Approximately 5.8% of the sample goes to the ten largest clones. Source: CD8+ T cells from peripheral blood mononuclear cells, taken in the second trimester of pregnancy. The source is a female donor with multiple sclerosis, enrolled in a pregnancy study.

The chain combines TRBV11-2 with TRBJ2-7; D is possibly TRBD1 (6 bases). The V gene's germline CDR1 is SGHAT and CDR2 FQNNGV. V lost 5 bases and J 3 bases, leaving 14 bases between the germline ends. The CDR3 is 14 amino acids. The CDR3 protein is CASSLPGHLYEQYF. CDR3 nucleotide sequence: TGTGCCAGCAGCCTCCCGGGACACCTCTACGAGCAGTACTTC.

This chain joins TRBV25-1 and TRBJ2-7; 8 bases map to TRBD1. Germline V CDR1 and CDR2: MGHDK, SYGVNS. The CDR3 has 13 residues. The CDR3 nucleotides read TGTGCGTCGGGACAGGAGAACTCCTACGAGCAGTACTTC. This sequence encodes CASGQENSYEQYF.

The chain couples TRBV28 to TRBJ2-1; 11 bases are a match to TRBD2. This CDR3 region has 15 residues. V shed 5 bases, J shed 7 bases, and the junction held 7 bases outside the gene matches. The germline V gene encodes CDR1 MDHEN and CDR2 SYDVKM. CDR3 in amino acids: CASSTGLAAHNEQFF. DNA of the CDR3: TGTGCCAGCAGTACGGGACTAGCGGCACATAATGAGCAGTTCTTC. The whole variable domain, remainder taken from reference TRBV28 and TRBJ2-1, is DVKVTQSSRYLVKRTGEKVFLECVQDMDHENMFWYRQDPGLGLRLIYFSYDVKMKEKGDIPEGYSVSREKKERFSLILESASTNQTSMYLCASSTGLAAHNEQFFGPGTRLTVL.

The V call is TRBV9, the J call TRBJ2-7; weak D call: TRBD2 (7 bases). Germline loops: CDR1 SGDLS, CDR2 YYNGEE. V gave up 0 bases and J gave up 3 bases, with 13 bases separating them. The length of the CDR3 is 15 residues. CDR3 sequence: CASSVGGGGHYEQYF. CDR3 nucleotide sequence: TGTGCCAGCAGCGTAGGTGGGGGGGGGCACTACGAGCAGTACTTC.

This chain connects TRBV5-1 to TRBJ1-2; no definite D call. This CDR3 has 13 amino acids. Germline loops: CDR1 SGHRS, CDR2 YFSETQ. V was shortened by 0 bases and J by 8 bases, with 11 bases between the two germline ends. In DNA, the CDR3 is TGCGCCAGCAGCTTGGAAGAGGGCAGGGGCTACACCTTC. Amino acids: CASSLEEGRGYTF. The variable domain in full, completed from reference TRBV5-1 and TRBJ1-2, reads KAGVTQTPRYLIKTRGQQVTLSCSPISGHRSVSWYQQTPGQGLQFLFEYFSETQRNKGNFPGRFSGRQFSNSRSEMNVSTLELGDSALYLCASSLEEGRGYTFGSGTRLTVV.